The entry below gives a single TCR beta chain sequence along with its context. V shed 5 bases and J 4 bases; nucleotides not matched to a gene: 4. Germline V gives CDR1 SNHLY, CDR2 FYNNEI. This CDR3 has 14 amino acids. This sample was taken from a study of blood T cell repertoires in COVID-19. About the research overall: The cDNA or gDNA used as material had been derived from T cells, B-cell-depleted T cells, or PBMCs.

The authors' processing: Quantification of nucleated cells was approximated via reference gene primer amplification. The table came from immunoSEQ multiplex PCR; TCRdb's copy has only in-frame clones and leaves some out. V, J and clone size reflect that table, while D and trimming were determined from the DNA. The sample contains under 150,000 clones, roughly 90% of which appear only once. This sequence originates from a man aged 45-65 years with acute or convalescent COVID-19. The V call is TRBV2, the J call TRBJ1-2; 10 nucleotides agree with TRBD1. The source material was peripheral blood. The CDR3 sequence is CASSRQGAVYGYTF. CDR3 sequence (DNA): TGTGCCAGCAGTCGACAGGGGGCAGTCTATGGCTACACCTTC.